The 9 T cell receptor beta chains below were found in one sample sequenced in a study of early T cells in non-severe SARS-CoV-2 infection. TCRdb re-called the 5' RACE reads through MiXCR, storing one row per CDR3 protein. Found here are roughly 80,000 distinct CDR3 sequences, 5.5% to 7.5% of them singletons; the top ten hold roughly 7.8%. Sequences were obtained from whole blood. Receptors were obtained from an adult who was a healthcare worker with PCR-confirmed SARS-CoV-2 infection or an uninfected control (not recorded which).

The CDR3, as DNA: TGTGCCAGCAGCTTAGGGGGTGCAACTAATGAAAAACTGTTTTTT. It encodes CASSLGGATNEKLFF. The chain employs TRBV11-2 and TRBJ1-4; D unresolved. The germline CDR1 and CDR2 sequences are SGHAT and FQNNGV. Trimming stripped 1 base from V and 0 bases from J, with 6 bases between. The CDR3 runs 15 residues.

In its sample, this clonotype was seen many times. The chain couples TRBV19 to TRBJ2-5; TRBD1 matches at 7 bases. This CDR3 is 13 amino acids long. Germline CDR1 is LNHDA and CDR2 is SQIVND (reference sequence). V gave up 4 bases and J gave up 2 bases; unmatched junction bases: 1. CDR3 region: CASSKGQQETQYF. CDR3 in DNA: TGTGCCAGTAGTAAGGGACAGCAAGAGACCCAGTACTTC.

This clonotype was observed a handful of times. The CDR3 protein is CASSQGVRATNEKLFF. In DNA, the CDR3 is TGTGCCAGCAGCCAAGGGGTACGGGCAACTAATGAAAAACTGTTTTTT. The chain is built from TRBV14 and TRBJ1-4; no definite D call. Trimming stripped 1 base from V and 0 bases from J, with 9 bases between. CDR3 length: 16 residues. Germline lookup yields CDR1 SGHDN and CDR2 FVKESK. Full variable domain (outside the CDR3, taken from reference TRBV14 and TRBJ1-4): EAGVTQFPSHSVIEKGQTVTLRCDPISGHDNLYWYRRVMGKEIKFLLHFVKESKQDESGMPNNRFLAERTGGTYSTLKVQPAELEDSGVYFCASSQGVRATNEKLFFGSGTQLSVL.

This clonotype was detected a few times. The CDR3 bases are TGTGCCAGCAGCCACCTCGGTCAGAATGAAAAACTGTTTTTT. Translating it yields CASSHLGQNEKLFF. The chain links TRBV7-6 to TRBJ1-4; D gene ambiguous. The CDR3 spans 14 residues. Germline loops: CDR1 SGHVS, CDR2 FNYEAQ. V was cut by 5 bases and J by 5 bases, with 12 bases left in between.

Only a few counts were recorded for this clonotype. The chain uses TRBV5-1 and TRBJ2-5, with no clear D. V shed 1 base and J shed 1 base, with 2 bases lying between them. Per the germline V gene, CDR1 is SGHRS and CDR2 is YFSETQ. The CDR3 has 12 amino acids. CDR3 loop: CASSLSQETQYF. The CDR3 DNA is TGCGCCAGCAGCTTGAGCCAAGAGACCCAGTACTTC.

V gene TRBV12-3 or TRBV12-4 combines with J gene TRBJ2-3; D possibly uses TRBD1 or TRBD2 (5 bases each). The CDR3 length is 14 residues. Trimming stripped 4 bases from V and 6 bases from J, with 14 bases between. CDR3 in DNA: TGTGCCAGCAGTTCGTCAGGGAAGCGGGATACGCAGTATTTT. Protein product: CASSSSGKRDTQYF.

The J gene is TRBJ2-5, the V gene TRBV21-1; the D segment call TRBD2 is taken from the table without a DNA check. TRBV21-1 counts as a pseudogene. This CDR3 has 17 amino acids. For the CDR3, the DNA is TGTGCCAGCAGCGGAAAGGAGGACAATTGGCGGGTGGGGACCCAGTACTTC. Its translation: CASSGKEDNWRVGTQYF.

This clonotype was seen a handful of times. This sequence joins TRBV10-1 and TRBJ2-5, with a possible D match to TRBD2 (7 bases). The CDR3 loop spans 16 amino acids. Germline assignment: CDR1 WNHNN and CDR2 SYGVQD (reference sequence). Trimming stripped 0 bases from V and 4 bases from J, with 15 bases between. CDR3 residues: CASSESIGGRGETQYF. The CDR3 DNA follows: TGCGCCAGCAGTGAGTCAATCGGGGGGCGCGGAGAGACCCAGTACTTC.

This clonotype was seen ten or more times. The chain joins TRBV20-1 to TRBJ2-7; the D gene is possibly TRBD1 (6 bases). Germline assignment: CDR1 DFQATT and CDR2 SNEGSKA (reference sequence). The CDR3 has 11 residues. The V end lost 3 bases, the J end lost 13 bases, and 16 bases lay between the germline ends. The CDR3 coding sequence is TGCAGTGCTAGTCTCGTAATGGACAGCTACTTC. This translates into CSASLVMDSYF.